This T cell receptor beta chain emerged from a study of shared clonotypes between healthy human individuals (dated by TCRdb to the early 2020s). A note on the overall study: The cohort comprised a couple of women and a few men aged 18 to 49 years. Different laboratories and diverse techniques were used to prepare libraries and sequence TCR repertoires, to increase sequencing depth and limit assay-specific biases. The study deeply sequenced blood TCR repertoires of five healthy adults to estimate repertoire size and the extent of clonotype sharing between individuals. Each donor's leukapheresis produced roughly between roughly 0.85 and 9.5 billion PBMCs. For each donor, CD4 naive and CD4 memory were each run on three plates, CD8 naive on two plates, and CD8 memory on one plate. On the study overall, not on this receptor specifically: Only blood was sampled, and tissue TCR repertoires likely differ from those in blood. Around 5.4% of naive CD4, 3.5% of naive CD8, 2.3% of memory CD4, and 0.35% to 0.4% of memory CD8 clonotypes were shared across a few donors. Naive subsets generally had larger estimated clonotype richness than memory subsets. Based on pairwise subsampling, the degree of clonotype sharing among donors was expected to be affected by sequencing depth. The small number of donors limited the genetic and exposure-history diversity represented. Higher generation probabilities were observed for clonotypes shared by all four sorted-subset donors than for non-shared clonotypes. Even with the large sequencing depth, rarefaction of the sorted-subset datasets indicated that sequencing was incomplete.

On this clone itself: It lacks a known antigen. Per-nucleotide qualities are absent, and no much larger clonotype sits a single base away.

Using the deep immunoSEQ assay, TCR CDR3 regions were amplified from genomic DNA by multiplex PCR. Extracted genomic DNA from each cell subset was distributed evenly across all wells of several immunoSEQ 96-well plates, and each plate was treated as a replicate. For sorted subsets, each replicate PCR was loaded with roughly 190 ng genomic DNA, equivalent to some 31,000 T cell genomes. Purified libraries were quantified with a Qubit 3.0 fluorometer, sized on a Bioanalyzer 2100, and re-quantified with the KAPA Library Quantification kit. Every immunoSEQ 96-well plate was sequenced on a separate single-read 150-cycle Illumina NextSeq 550 flow cell. The original pipeline was this. Because the immunoSEQ output included only junctional sequences and no quality scores, the filtering could not be the same as the filtering used for full-length reads. Sequences were annotated with PyIR, a Python wrapper for IgBLAST v1.9, and V/J genes and CDR3 were assigned using IMGT germline references. Reads were filtered out if the reads had weak V/J assignments (E-value above 1e-6), no CDR3, stop codons, out-of-frame junctions, or ambiguous translated residues. V3J clonotypes were defined by identical inferred V gene, J gene, and CDR3 amino acid sequence. Percentage overlap between repertoires was computed as shared unique clonotypes divided by the size of the smaller repertoire. Repertoire richness was assessed with RTK rarefaction, the Chao1 estimator, and Recon v2.1 estimates of unobserved clonotypes. Generation probabilities for all TCRbeta clonotypes obtained by the gDNA method from several donors were computed using OLGA. TCRdb stores this immuneACCESS table with in-frame sequences only. Part of the clones is absent; in the studies checked, under half of the shortfall reflects unresolved V genes, and no reason is known for the rest. D and trimming come from the DNA, and the V and J calls and clone size come from that table. This sample gives about 2,100,000 clones in total; 90% to 95% of them show up just once. 1.5% to 2% of the sample goes to the ten largest clones.

CD8 naive samples consisted of CD45RO-negative cells that were positively selected for CCR7, yielding a CD45RA+CCR7+ population without TemRA cells. Healthy HIV-negative adults with no recently reported acute infections or vaccinations were included as donors. Every donor was a Caucasian adult living in Nashville, Tennessee, USA. Blood was collected by leukapheresis, and PBMCs were isolated by Ficoll-Histopaque density gradient centrifugation and then cryopreserved in liquid nitrogen vapor phase. Analytical flow cytometry was used to check the purity and quantity of each magnetically sorted T cell population. Genomic DNA was isolated from each sorted fraction and quantified by UV absorbance on a Nanodrop 2000c. The CDR3, cysteine through phenylalanine, is 14 amino acids long. The sequence is cut down to CDR3 DNA, 42 bases in frame from base 1. V is reduced by 4 bases and J by 2 bases, leaving a spacing of 12 bases between them. From the germline V gene (reference sequence), CDR1 is MNHEY and CDR2 is SMNVEV.

The TCR sequence derives from a man younger than 30 in good health. Some clones in this sample may be carry-over from other donors' samples. This chain joins TRBV27 to TRBJ2-7; the D gene cannot be named for sure. The material sequenced was naive CD8+ T cells from PBMCs. Taken with the paper, the label for cell subset or site translates to: CD45RA+CCR7+. The nucleotide sequence is TGTGCCAGCAGTTCAGCACAGAGCACCTACGAGCAGTACTTC. Translated, this gives CASSSAQSTYEQYF.